The sequence of this T cell receptor (beta chain) was determined in a study of blood T cell repertoires in COVID-19. V gave up 5 bases and J gave up 5 bases, with 9 bases separating them. This CDR3 comprises 12 residues. Germline values: CDR1 WNHNN, CDR2 SYGVQD (reference sequence). Assay used: immunoSEQ multiplex PCR; TCRdb lists only in-frame clones, some missing. This repertoire shows over 100,000 clones, 75% to 90% found once; its top ten account for about 4.5%. This sequence originates from a man aged 40-55 years with acute or convalescent COVID-19. The V gene is TRBV10-1, the J gene TRBJ2-5; D unclear. Material for sequencing was peripheral blood. CDR3 region: CASSRVVETQYF. The CDR3 DNA reads as TGCGCCAGCAGTCGGGTCGTCGAGACCCAGTACTTC.